The sequence of this TCR beta chain was determined in a study of blood T cell repertoires in COVID-19. About the study: Sample material is recorded as cDNA or gDNA derived from T cells, B-cell-depleted T cells, or PBMCs.

This CDR3 region has 13 residues. V gave up 4 bases and J gave up 2 bases, with 7 bases separating them. Germline values: CDR1 LGHDT, CDR2 YNNKEL (reference sequence). Authors' processing steps: Using reference gene primer amplification, nucleated cell counts were estimated. The data were produced by immunoSEQ multiplex PCR, yet TCRdb's version contains in-frame clones alone and is incomplete. The V and J calls and clone size are taken from that table; D and trimming were inferred from the DNA. The sample has 150,000 to 200,000 clones; 82% are singletons. The sequence derives from a middle-aged woman with COVID-19, enrolled during active disease. This chain links TRBV3-1 (or the pseudogene TRBV3-2) with TRBJ2-3; D uncertain. Sequencing was done on a sample of peripheral blood. The CDR3 here is CASSLLSTDTQYF. The CDR3 bases are TGTGCCAGCAGCCTACTATCCACAGATACGCAGTATTTT.